This section outlines one T cell receptor (beta chain) sequence together with its context. This sample stems from a study of blood T cell repertoires in COVID-19. Across the whole study: COVID-19 samples collected from the United States, Italy and Spain covered acute and convalescent phases. The analysed material was cDNA or gDNA that came from T cells, B-cell-depleted T cells, or PBMCs.

The method was immunoSEQ multiplex PCR; TCRdb's version includes in-frame clones alone and lacks a portion of them. This table has 200,000 to 250,000 clones, about four fifths appearing once. The CDR3 totals 15 residues. The V gene's germline CDR1 is LGHDT and CDR2 YNNKEL (reference sequence). Trimming took off 2 bases at V and 0 bases at J, with 8 bases between the two ends. The rearrangement links TRBV3-1 (or the pseudogene TRBV3-2) to TRBJ1-3; D may be TRBD1 (5 bases). Sequencing was carried out using peripheral blood. The receptor was derived from a woman in her 30s who had recovered from COVID-19. The DNA of the CDR3 is TGTGCCAGCAGCCAAAGGGGTAGCTCTGGAAACACCATATATTTT. It encodes CASSQRGSSGNTIYF.